This TCR beta chain emerged from a study of T cell changes during pregnancy in multiple sclerosis (dated by TCRdb to about 2019). For the wider study: The study looked at changes in the T cell repertoire across pregnancy in women with multiple sclerosis.

CDR1 and CDR2 are read off the germline V gene as MNHNS and SASEGT. The CDR3 runs 17 residues from the cysteine to the phenylalanine. Only the CDR3 part of the read is kept: 51 bases, read in frame from the first base. V ends up 1 base short and J 4 bases short, with an unmatched junction base count of 5. Concerning this clone itself: Its recognized antigen is unknown. Per-base quality was not reported, and no clone a single base away is much larger than it.

The library relied on the immunoSEQ multiplex PCR assay. TCRdb retrieved this table from immuneACCESS and kept in-frame rearrangements only. Not all clones are present; in checked studies, unresolved V genes account for under half, and no reason is known for the remainder. The sample table records 40,000 to 45,000 clones; approximately 94% of these occur just once. The ten largest clones take up roughly 0.67% of the sample. The TCR comes from a female donor with multiple sclerosis, enrolled in a pregnancy study. The chain was built from TRBV6-1 and TRBJ2-1; 12 bases in the junction line up with TRBD2. The sample here was CD4+ T cells from peripheral blood mononuclear cells, taken in the third trimester of pregnancy. The nucleotide sequence reads as follows: TGTGCCAGCAGTGAAGTCCTAGCGGGAGGGGGGTACAATGAGCAGTTCTTC. Translated, it reads CASSEVLAGGGYNEQFF.